This T cell receptor beta chain was profiled in a study of T cells in Graves' hyperthyroidism and ophthalmopathy. Notes on the study in general: Most expanded thyroid clonotypes above 0.001 also appeared in blood.

With 11 bases clipped from V and 7 bases from J, the junction kept 12 bases outside the gene matches. CDR1 and CDR2 from the germline V gene are LGHDT and YNNKEL (reference sequence). This CDR3 is built from 13 residues. RNA transcripts yielded amplified TCR beta CDR3 regions. Researchers ran a first-round RT-PCR on the TCR CDR3 using the HTBI primer set. TCRdb called the multiplex PCR reads again in MiXCR, with one record for every CDR3 protein. Counted here are some 460,000 distinct CDR3 sequences, about 15% occurring once; the ten biggest clones make up 7.7%. The table lists this clonotype with many counts. Antigen specificity is unknown. Exclusion of patients followed from uncontrolled infection, other autoimmune disease, pregnancy or lactation.

This rearrangement joins TRBV3-1 to TRBJ2-7, with 9 bases aligning to TRBD1. The sequenced sample consisted of blood. This receptor was taken from a woman under 30 with Graves' hyperthyroidism. Here the CDR3 reads CAAGDRVIGEQYF. The CDR3 region has the DNA TGTGCCGCTGGGGACAGGGTAATCGGGGAGCAGTACTTC.